This T cell receptor (beta chain) came from a study of shared clonotypes between healthy human individuals. Study summary: Three CD4 naive, three CD4 memory, two CD8 naive and one CD8 memory plate were used per donor.

Repertoires were generated with immunoSEQ multiplex PCR, while TCRdb's copy carries only in-frame clones and drops some. The table lists about 2.4 million clones, approximately 93% of them singletons. Germline V gene lookup returns CDR1 SEHNR and CDR2 FQNEAQ (reference sequence). CDR3 length: 16 amino acids. Trimming removed 5 bases from V and 3 bases from J; junction bases left unmatched: 9. This TCR was recovered from a man younger than 35 in good health. Some clones in this sample may be carry-over from other donors' samples. The sample was naive CD4+ T cells from PBMCs. As for subset: CD45RA+ positively selected. The chain joins TRBV7-9 to TRBJ2-2; 7 positions agree with TRBD2. The chain's CDR3 is CASSLLAGAHTGELFF. The CDR3 DNA reads TGTGCCAGCAGCCTCCTGGCGGGAGCTCACACCGGGGAGCTGTTTTTT.